The 13 T cell receptor beta chains listed next were all sequenced from one sample in a study of identical twins. TCRdb passed the 5' RACE reads through MiXCR, listing each CDR3 protein once. The sample records about 520,000 distinct CDR3 sequences, about 20% being singletons. The same specimen was also included in a second study, on T cells expressing NK-cell markers.

The sequencing input was CD4+ T cells sorted from blood. These receptors were taken from a woman aged 18-30 years in good health.

The chain employs TRBV20-1 and TRBJ2-3; weak D call: TRBD2 (6 bases). Trimming cost V 6 bases and J 2 bases, with 9 bases left between them. This CDR3 contains 12 residues. The germline V gene encodes CDR1 DFQATT and CDR2 SNEGSKA (reference sequence). For the CDR3, the DNA is TGCAGTGCCGGGGGTAACACAGATACGCAGTATTTT. Translated, it gives CSAGGNTDTQYF.

The chain is built from TRBV9 and TRBJ1-1; D ambiguous. V shed 0 bases and J shed 1 base, with 7 bases lying between them. Germline CDR1 reads SGDLS; CDR2 reads YYNGEE. This CDR3 region has 14 residues. CDR3 amino acids: CASSVVEGNTEAFF. Here the CDR3 DNA reads TGTGCCAGCAGCGTAGTGGAGGGGAACACTGAAGCTTTCTTT.

This clonotype occurred a few times. The V call is TRBV12-3 or TRBV12-4, the J call TRBJ1-5, with a weak D call TRBD1 (5 bases). The V and J ends lost 4 bases and 4 bases respectively, with 11 bases between them. The length of the CDR3 is 14 residues. This CDR3 is CASSSYDRNQPQHF. The CDR3 DNA sequence: TGTGCCAGCAGTTCCTACGACAGAAATCAGCCCCAGCATTTT.

CDR3 sequence: CSVELQVRTDTQYF. As DNA, the CDR3 is TGCAGCGTTGAATTGCAGGTTCGGACAGATACGCAGTATTTT. The chain has TRBV29-1 and TRBJ2-3; D uncertain. This CDR3 comprises 14 residues. Trimming took 2 bases from V and 3 from J, leaving 12 bases between them. In germline, CDR1 is SQVTM, CDR2 ANQGSEA.

This clonotype was counted at least ten times. The V and J genes are TRBV12-3 or TRBV12-4 and TRBJ2-3; D is undetermined. The CDR3 is 13 residues long. Trimming cost V 2 bases and J 3 bases, with 6 bases left between them. The CDR3 loop is CASSLWGTDTQYF. DNA of the CDR3: TGTGCCAGCAGTTTATGGGGTACAGATACGCAGTATTTT.

This clonotype has only one observation. The rearrangement links TRBV12-3 or TRBV12-4 to TRBJ2-1; perhaps TRBD1 as D (6 bases). This CDR3 has 18 residues. Trimming removed 4 bases from V and 1 base from J, with 20 bases in between. In DNA form, the CDR3 reads TGTGCCAGCAGTTCCCCCCCGGGTGGGGGCGGTTCCTACAATGAGCAGTTCTTC. Protein: CASSSPPGGGGSYNEQFF.

This clonotype has a handful of counts. The genes are TRBV12-3 or TRBV12-4 and TRBJ1-1, with 8 bases identical to TRBD1. This CDR3 is 16 amino acids long. The V gene end was trimmed by 6 bases and the J gene end by 1 base; junction bases not matched to a gene: 10. The CDR3, as DNA: TGTGCCAGCAGCTTGGGCCCCGGACAGGGGAACACTGAAGCTTTCTTT. Protein product: CASSLGPGQGNTEAFF.

This sequence joins TRBV6-1 and TRBJ1-1, with 9 bases identical to TRBD1. This CDR3 has 17 amino acids. Germline trimming cut 6 bases from V and 6 bases from J; bases unmatched to any gene: 17. The germline V gene encodes CDR1 MNHNS and CDR2 SASEGT. CDR3 sequence: CASSRGTGKGERAEAFF. The CDR3 coding sequence is TGTGCCAGCAGCCGGGGGACAGGGAAAGGGGAGAGAGCTGAAGCTTTCTTT.

This clonotype has more than one count but fewer than ten. The chain couples TRBV2 to TRBJ1-1, with TRBD1 matching 9 bases. Germline CDR1 and CDR2: SNHLY and FYNNEI. This CDR3 contains 14 residues. The J segment lost 4 bases and the V segment lost 8 bases, leaving 8 bases of the junction unmatched. The CDR3 protein is CASRDRERGTEAFF. The CDR3 nucleotides are TGTGCCAGCCGGGACAGGGAACGTGGCACTGAAGCTTTCTTT.

This clonotype was seen only a few times. V gene TRBV20-1 combines with J gene TRBJ2-1; weak D call: TRBD1 (5 bases). Germline loops: CDR1 DFQATT, CDR2 SNEGSKA (reference sequence). V lost 3 bases to trimming and J lost 8 bases, with 14 bases between them. The CDR3 loop spans 13 amino acids. The CDR3 spells CSARTAYPHEQFF. DNA for the CDR3: TGCAGTGCTAGGACAGCTTATCCCCATGAGCAGTTCTTC.

This clonotype was detected a few times. The chain combines TRBV5-1 with TRBJ2-2, with TRBD1 as a possible D gene (5 bases). V lost 4 bases to trimming and J lost 3 bases, with 13 bases between them. The length of the CDR3 is 15 residues. Germline lookup yields CDR1 SGHRS and CDR2 YFSETQ. The CDR3 region is CASSPTGAYTGELFF. The CDR3 DNA is TGCGCCAGCAGCCCAACAGGAGCATACACCGGGGAGCTGTTTTTT.

The chain carries TRBV7-6 and TRBJ1-5, with D perhaps matching TRBD1 (5 bases). Germline CDR1 and CDR2: SGHVS and FNYEAQ. This CDR3 comprises 13 residues. Trimming stripped 6 bases from V and 6 bases from J, with 12 bases between. The CDR3 region has the DNA TGTGCCAGCAGGCAGGGAATAGGTCAGCCCCAGCATTTT. Its protein is CASRQGIGQPQHF.

The gene calls are TRBV29-1 and TRBJ1-1; 7 nucleotides agree with TRBD1. Germline V CDR1 and CDR2: SQVTM, ANQGSEA. The length of the CDR3 is 14 residues. V dropped 4 bases and J dropped 10; count of bases not matched to a gene: 15. In nucleotides, the CDR3 is TGCAGCGTTGCGCCAAGGGGGCCTCGAGCCGGAGCTTTCTTT. Translation gives CSVAPRGPRAGAFF.